A single sample gave rise to the 30 T cell receptor beta chains below, sequenced in a study of Ad26.COV2.S vaccination and SARS-CoV-2 variants. Treatment reported: around 19 received Ad26.COV2.S at low or high dose, single or two shots; roughly five received placebo; per-sample allocation not given. All samples were drawn on day 63, counting from the first vaccine or placebo injection. The method was immunoSEQ multiplex PCR; TCRdb's version includes in-frame clones alone and lacks a portion of them. This table has around 340,000 clones, 88% appearing once. The sequencing here drew on peripheral blood, taken in a trial of Ad26.COV2.S vaccine versus placebo. The receptors were gathered from a person between 18 and 60 years old who received the Ad26.COV2.S COVID-19 vaccine or a placebo.

The CDR3 coding sequence is TGTGCCAGCAGCCAGGGACAGGGGGCGAATGGCTACACCTTC. Its translation is CASSQGQGANGYTF. This sequence joins TRBV28 and TRBJ1-2; 12 bases align to TRBD1. Germline assignment: CDR1 MDHEN and CDR2 SYDVKM. V shed 6 bases, J shed 6 bases, and the junction held 5 bases outside the gene matches. CDR3 length: 14 amino acids.

Here the CDR3 reads CASSEIRDGYTF. CDR3 nucleotide sequence: TGTGCCAGCAGTGAGATTCGAGATGGCTACACCTTC. This rearrangement joins TRBV6-1 to TRBJ1-2, with D uncertain. With 3 bases removed from V and 6 bases from J, the gap between germline ends came to 8 bases. The CDR3 covers 12 residues. Germline values: CDR1 MNHNS, CDR2 SASEGT.

This chain uses TRBV5-1 with TRBJ2-6; D is unresolved. CDR1 SGHRS and CDR2 YFSETQ come from the germline V gene. V was trimmed by 0 bases and J by 3 bases, leaving 13 bases between them. The CDR3 runs to 17 residues. In DNA form, the CDR3 reads TGCGCCAGCAGCTTGGAGCTGGGTTCAGGTGGGGCCAACGTCCTGACTTTC. Amino acids: CASSLELGSGGANVLTF.

This chain links TRBV5-4 with TRBJ1-1, with D tentatively TRBD1 (5 bases). Per the germline V gene, CDR1 is SGHNT and CDR2 is YYREEE (reference sequence). With 3 bases removed from V and 4 bases from J, the gap between germline ends came to 13 bases. The CDR3 contains 14 residues. CDR3 region: CASSSAGQGTEAFF. The CDR3 DNA reads as TGTGCCAGCAGCTCTGCAGGGCAGGGCACTGAAGCTTTCTTT. Full variable domain (outside the CDR3, taken from reference TRBV5-4 and TRBJ1-1): ETGVTQSPTHLIKTRGQQVTLRCSSQSGHNTVSWYQQALGQGPQFIFQYYREEENGRGNFPPRFSGLQFPNYSSELNVNALELDDSALYLCASSSAGQGTEAFFGQGTRLTVV.

The J gene is TRBJ2-3, the V gene TRBV7-2; 10 positions agree with TRBD2. Germline V gene sequence: CDR1 SGHTA, CDR2 FQGNSA. V was pared by 1 base and J by 4 bases, with 14 bases of the junction left unmatched. The CDR3 covers 19 residues. CDR3 coding DNA: TGTGCCAGCAGCTTAGTGAGAGGGAGCGGGGGGGCCGGGGCAGATACGCAGTATTTT. Its protein is CASSLVRGSGGAGADTQYF.

The chain is built from TRBV12-3 or TRBV12-4 and TRBJ1-1, with D possibly matching TRBD1 (6 bases). The CDR3 extends over 12 amino acids. V lost 5 bases, J lost 10 bases, and 14 bases lay in between. CDR3 in DNA: TGTGCCAGCAGTGGGGGCCCCAGGGTAGCTTTCTTT. Translating gives CASSGGPRVAFF.

The chain has TRBV30 and TRBJ1-1, with D possibly being TRBD1 (5 bases). V dropped 1 base and J dropped 5 bases, with 11 bases sitting between them. CDR3 length: 13 residues. Looked up from germline, CDR1 is GTSNPN and CDR2 is SVGIG (reference sequence). CDR3 region: CAWSDPGPTEAFF. CDR3 DNA: TGTGCCTGGAGTGACCCGGGGCCTACTGAAGCTTTCTTT.

In its sample, this clone was seen once. The rearrangement links TRBV11-2 to TRBJ2-7; maybe TRBD2 (5 bases). Germline assignment: CDR1 SGHAT and CDR2 FQNNGV. Trimming removed 6 bases from V and 6 bases from J, with 18 bases in between. This CDR3 is built from 14 residues. CDR3 coding DNA: TGTGCCAGCAGACCCGGAGGTGAGGGTTCCGAGCAGTACTTC. Encoded protein: CASRPGGEGSEQYF.

The chain uses TRBV9 and TRBJ2-5, with D tentatively TRBD1 (5 bases). V lost 0 bases and J lost 4, with 13 bases in between. The CDR3 runs 15 residues. Germline-derived CDR1 and CDR2 are SGDLS and YYNGEE. The CDR3: CASSVGQGYGETQYF. CDR3 in DNA: TGTGCCAGCAGCGTAGGCCAGGGTTATGGAGAGACCCAGTACTTC.

This rearrangement joins TRBV5-1 to TRBJ2-5, with D possibly called TRBD1 or TRBD2 (5 bases each). V was trimmed by 7 bases and J by 3 bases, leaving 22 bases between them. Per germline, CDR1 SGHRS and CDR2 YFSETQ. CDR3 length: 16 amino acids. The CDR3 region is CASFDEGRQLKETQYF. Written as DNA, the CDR3 is TGCGCCAGCTTCGACGAGGGGCGACAGTTGAAAGAGACCCAGTACTTC.

This chain uses TRBV19 with TRBJ1-1; 8 bases map to TRBD1. The CDR3 runs 14 residues. In germline, CDR1 is LNHDA, CDR2 SQIVND (reference sequence). Germline trimming cut 4 bases from V and 6 bases from J; bases unmatched to any gene: 7. In DNA form, the CDR3 reads TGTGCCAGTAGTAAAGGGACAGGCTTGTCTGAAGCTTTCTTT. Encoded protein: CASSKGTGLSEAFF.

The chain joins TRBV5-5 to TRBJ2-3; D is unclear. Germline V CDR1 and CDR2: SGHKS, YYEKEE (reference sequence). This CDR3 region has 14 residues. Deletions cut 2 bases from V and 3 bases from J, with 10 bases between. The CDR3 here is CASSFIADTDTQYF. DNA of the CDR3: TGTGCCAGCAGCTTTATCGCGGATACAGATACGCAGTATTTT.

This chain joins TRBV6-6 and TRBJ1-3; a possible D gene is TRBD1 (6 bases). The CDR3 runs 15 residues. Germline V gene lookup returns CDR1 MNHNY and CDR2 SVGAGI (reference sequence). V was clipped by 5 bases and J by 3 bases, with 14 bases between them. The CDR3, as DNA: TGTGCCAGCAGTCTCCGGGACATAGGTGGAAACACCATATATTTT. Translation: CASSLRDIGGNTIYF.

The gene calls are TRBV30 and TRBJ1-6, with D perhaps matching TRBD1 (5 bases). CDR3 size: 15 residues. V shed 3 bases and J shed 6 bases, with 15 bases lying between them. The germline V gene encodes CDR1 GTSNPN and CDR2 SVGIG (reference sequence). In DNA form, the CDR3 reads TGTGCCTGGAGGACAAAGGGGACGCCTAATTCACCCCTCCACTTT. Protein product: CAWRTKGTPNSPLHF.

This chain links TRBV6-5 with TRBJ2-7, with D possibly being TRBD1 (5 bases). Germline V gives CDR1 MNHEY, CDR2 SVGAGI. This CDR3 has 13 amino acids. Deletions cut 4 bases from V and 0 bases from J, with 7 bases between. The CDR3 loop is CASSSDISYEQYF. CDR3 nucleotides: TGTGCCAGCAGTTCGGACATCTCCTACGAGCAGTACTTC.

The gene calls are TRBV9 and TRBJ2-2; D is uncertain. Trimming left V 0 bases short and J 0 bases short, with 6 bases between. Germline V gene sequence: CDR1 SGDLS, CDR2 YYNGEE. The CDR3 runs 15 residues. The CDR3 reads CASSVDGSNTGELFF. DNA of the CDR3: TGTGCCAGCAGCGTAGACGGGTCGAACACCGGGGAGCTGTTTTTT.

The chain employs TRBV12-3 or TRBV12-4 and TRBJ2-7, with 9 bases fitting TRBD1. Trimming cost V 4 bases and J 6 bases; bases outside gene matches: 4. The CDR3 runs to 13 residues. The CDR3 DNA is TGTGCCAGCAGTTGGGACAGGGTATCCGAGCAGTACTTC. Its translation is CASSWDRVSEQYF.

The chain couples TRBV6-1 to TRBJ2-7; possibly TRBD2 for D (5 bases). The CDR3 spans 12 residues. Trimming stripped 2 bases from V and 4 bases from J, with 6 bases between. Germline CDR1 is MNHNS and CDR2 is SASEGT. DNA for the CDR3: TGTGCCAGCAGTGAAACGGGGTACGAGCAGTACTTC. Translating gives CASSETGYEQYF.

The V gene is TRBV7-3, the J gene TRBJ1-2, with D tentatively TRBD1 (5 bases). Trimming removed 5 bases from V and 5 bases from J, with 9 bases in between. The CDR3 has 12 amino acids. Germline CDR1 and CDR2: SGHTA and FQGTGA. For the CDR3, the DNA is TGTGCCAGCAGCCAAAGGGGATATGGCTACACCTTC. Its protein is CASSQRGYGYTF.

The V call is TRBV6-6, the J call TRBJ2-5, with 7 nucleotides matching TRBD2. The CDR3 totals 14 residues. The trim removed 1 base at V and 5 bases at J, leaving 4 bases unmatched. Germline loops: CDR1 MNHNY, CDR2 SVGAGI (reference sequence). CDR3 in DNA: TGTGCCAGCAGTTACTTTGGAGCGGGGGAGACCCAGTACTTC. Translation gives CASSYFGAGETQYF.

To note about this clone: The sample carries other DNA sequences with the same CDR3. The chain links TRBV24-1 to TRBJ2-2; D is unresolved. Germline loops: CDR1 KGHDR, CDR2 SFDVKD. V gave up 4 bases and J gave up 3 bases, with 5 bases separating them. This CDR3 is 13 amino acids long. The CDR3 DNA follows: TGTGCCACCAGTGACCTGGACACCGGGGAGCTGTTTTTT. Its protein is CATSDLDTGELFF.

The J gene is TRBJ2-4, the V gene TRBV27; 10 bases are a match to TRBD1. J gave up 7 bases and V 3 bases, and 15 bases lay outside the gene matches. The CDR3 runs to 18 residues. CDR1 and CDR2 from the germline V gene are MNHEY and SMNVEV (reference sequence). As DNA, the CDR3 is TGTGCCAGCAGTTTGACAGGGGGCGAAGTAGGTGCGGTTAACATTCAGTACTTC. Translated: CASSLTGGEVGAVNIQYF.

This chain links TRBV28 with TRBJ1-2; 7 positions agree with TRBD1. The CDR3 length is 13 residues. Germline V lookup: CDR1 MDHEN, CDR2 SYDVKM. Germline trimming cut 8 bases from V and 4 bases from J; bases unmatched to any gene: 7. The CDR3 bases are TGTGCCAGCTTAGACAGGGACGTCTATGGCTACACCTTC. Residues: CASLDRDVYGYTF.

The chain has TRBV6-5 and TRBJ2-7; TRBD1 aligns across 7 bases. CDR1 MNHEY and CDR2 SVGAGI come from the germline V gene. The CDR3 spans 14 residues. V lost 8 bases to trimming and J lost 3 bases; unmatched junction nucleotides: 10. The CDR3 sequence: CASYPGGSYYEQYF. CDR3 coding DNA: TGTGCCAGCTATCCAGGGGGTAGTTACTACGAGCAGTACTTC.

The V and J genes are TRBV11-3 and TRBJ2-5; 8 nucleotides agree with TRBD1. The germline V gene has CDR1 SGHNT and CDR2 YENEEA. Trimming took 5 bases from V and 1 from J; bases not matched to a gene: 6. The CDR3 sequence is 15 residues long. The chain's CDR3 is CASSLTGTGQETQYF. CDR3 in DNA: TGTGCCAGCAGCCTAACCGGGACAGGCCAAGAGACCCAGTACTTC.

The chain recombines TRBV18 with TRBJ2-7; 7 bases match TRBD1. CDR3 length: 13 amino acids. Germline CDR1 is KGHSH and CDR2 is LQKENI. The trim removed 5 bases at V and 2 bases at J, leaving 3 bases unmatched. This CDR3 is CASSSTGPYEQYF. CDR3 bases: TGTGCCAGCTCATCGACAGGGCCCTACGAGCAGTACTTC.

This clone was found once. V and J are TRBV19 and TRBJ1-2, with 7 bases identical to TRBD1. Trimming cost V 5 bases and J 7 bases; bases outside gene matches: 4. The CDR3 has 12 residues. Germline CDR1 LNHDA, CDR2 SQIVND (reference sequence). Written as DNA, the CDR3 is TGTGCCAGTAGTGAGCAGGGGGGTGGCTACACCTTC. Protein product: CASSEQGGGYTF.

The chain couples TRBV6-5 to TRBJ1-2, with D possibly matching TRBD1 (5 bases). The V gene's germline CDR1 is MNHEY and CDR2 SVGAGI. The CDR3 spans 13 residues. V lost 0 bases and J 6 bases, leaving 8 bases between the germline ends. The CDR3 loop reads CASSYSPGDGYTF. The CDR3, as DNA: TGTGCCAGCAGTTACTCCCCGGGGGATGGCTACACCTTC.

This clone was observed a few times. This chain connects TRBV10-3 to TRBJ2-7, with unresolved D. The germline V and J ends were trimmed by 3 bases and 0 bases, with 9 bases remaining between them. In germline, CDR1 is ENHRY, CDR2 SYGVKD. The CDR3 covers 14 residues. CDR3 DNA: TGTGCCATCAGTGAACAGACCATCTCCTACGAGCAGTACTTC. Its protein product is CAISEQTISYEQYF.

The chain employs TRBV2 and TRBJ1-5; D is ambiguous. Germline V gene sequence: CDR1 SNHLY, CDR2 FYNNEI. The CDR3 totals 13 residues. Trimming left V 7 bases short and J 4 bases short, with 11 bases between. The CDR3 reads CASTYQPNQPQHF. DNA for the CDR3: TGTGCCAGCACCTACCAACCGAATCAGCCCCAGCATTTT.